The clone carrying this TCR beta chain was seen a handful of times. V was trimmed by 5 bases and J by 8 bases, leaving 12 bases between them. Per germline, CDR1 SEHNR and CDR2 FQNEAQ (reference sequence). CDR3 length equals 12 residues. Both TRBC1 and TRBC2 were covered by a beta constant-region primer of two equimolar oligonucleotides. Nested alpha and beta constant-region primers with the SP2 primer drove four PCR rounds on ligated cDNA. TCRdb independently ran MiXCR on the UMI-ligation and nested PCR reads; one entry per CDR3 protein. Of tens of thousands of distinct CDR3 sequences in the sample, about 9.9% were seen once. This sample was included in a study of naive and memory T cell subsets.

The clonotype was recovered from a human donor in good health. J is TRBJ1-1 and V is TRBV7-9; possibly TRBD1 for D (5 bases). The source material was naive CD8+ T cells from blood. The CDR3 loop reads CASSHGGYEAFF. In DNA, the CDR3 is TGTGCCAGCAGCCACGGGGGGTACGAAGCTTTCTTT.